Listed below are T cell receptor beta chains from one sample, sequenced in a study of HIV-infected children after antiretroviral therapy interruption. Each CDR3 protein is one row after TCRdb ran MiXCR on the 3' RACE reads. The sample lists more than 40,000 distinct CDR3 sequences, 4.3% occurring once. Sequencing was performed on CD45RA+ CD4+ T cells from PBMCs, pooled from several time points, taken from a donor given antiretroviral therapy, either interrupted or continuous. These TCRs come from a pool of human donors with HIV. The CDR3 runs from the conserved cysteine through the conserved F or W. D genes are given only for firm matches. Rows may omit the clone size; those that give it use once, few, many or a size class.

V gene,J gene,clone size,D gene,CDR3 DNA,CDR3 protein
TRBV12-3/TRBV12-4,TRBJ1-2,many,TRBD1,TGTGCCAGCAGTCGGACAGGTTCTAACTATGGCTACACCTTC,CASSRTGSNYGYTF
TRBV5-1,TRBJ2-5,many,-,TGCGCCAGCAGCTTGGAGGAGGTTGTGGGGACCCAGTACTTC,CASSLEEVVGTQYF
TRBV7-2,TRBJ2-7,many,-,TGTGCCAGCAGCATTTATAGATTTAGCGCGCTTAGCCACGAGCAGTACTTC,CASSIYRFSALSHEQYF
TRBV10-3,TRBJ1-5,-,-,TGTGCCATCAGTGAGAAGGGGCTAAGCAATCAGCCCCAGCATTTT,CAISEKGLSNQPQHF
TRBV5-4,TRBJ2-6,many,TRBD1,TGTGCCAGCAGCGCAGCACAGGGGGCAGCTGGGGCCAACGTCCTGACTTTC,CASSAAQGAAGANVLTF
TRBV28,TRBJ2-7,many,-,TGTGCCAGCAGTTTAGCCGAGGGCTACGAGCAGTACTTC,CASSLAEGYEQYF
TRBV5-1,TRBJ2-5,-,-,TGCGCCAGCAGCTTCCAACCCGGTTCCCCCGACAGTGCCTTC,CASSFQPGSPDSAF
TRBV12-3/TRBV12-4,TRBJ2-5,-,-,TGTGCCAGCACACGGCGTGGGACCCAGTACTTC,CASTRRGTQYF
TRBV5-8,TRBJ1-1,many,-,TGTGCCAGCAGCTTGGCAGGGCCCGACACTGAAGCTTTCTTT,CASSLAGPDTEAFF
TRBV27,TRBJ1-2,many,-,TGTGCCAGCAGACGAGGACAGATGGAGGGCTACACCTTC,CASRRGQMEGYTF
TRBV2,TRBJ1-1,few,-,TGTGCCAGCAGTGTTTCCGTTGAGTACACTGAAGCTTTCTTT,CASSVSVEYTEAFF
TRBV19,TRBJ1-2,few,-,TGTGCCAGTACGTTCGCGCACTCCGTCGATGGCTACACCTTC,CASTFAHSVDGYTF
TRBV5-1,TRBJ2-1,many,-,TGCGCCAGCAGCTTGGACCTAACAGGGTACAATGAGCAGTTCTTC,CASSLDLTGYNEQFF
TRBV28,TRBJ2-1,many,-,TGTGCCAGCACCTATAGGGGCAGGAAGGCGAATGAGCAGTTCTTC,CASTYRGRKANEQFF
TRBV10-3,TRBJ1-2,many,-,TGTGCCATCAGTGTGTCACCGCAAAACTATGGCTACACCTTC,CAISVSPQNYGYTF
TRBV6-2/TRBV6-3,TRBJ2-3,many,TRBD2,TGTGCCAGCAGTTATTCCCGGCTAGCGGGGGGGTCAGATACGCAGTATTTT,CASSYSRLAGGSDTQYF
TRBV5-8,TRBJ2-7,many,-,TGTGCCAGCAGCTTGTTCAGGGATCAGTACTTC,CASSLFRDQYF
TRBV4-1,TRBJ2-1,many,-,TGCGCCAGCAGCCAAGACCGACTGGGCAATGAGCAGTTCTTC,CASSQDRLGNEQFF
TRBV7-9,TRBJ1-1,many,-,TGTGCCATCGGGGGTAGGACGGACACTGAAGCTTTCTTT,CAIGGRTDTEAFF
TRBV18,TRBJ2-1,many,-,TGTGCCAGCTCACCACCGGTGTGGGGGGCGCGCCCGGATGAGCAGTTCTTC,CASSPPVWGARPDEQFF
TRBV12-3/TRBV12-4,TRBJ1-6,many,TRBD1,TGTGCCAGCAGTTCCTGGACAGGGAAGATGGCATCACCCCTCCACTTT,CASSSWTGKMASPLHF
TRBV12-3/TRBV12-4,TRBJ1-6,many,-,TGTGCCAGCAGTTTAGGATTGTCCCTCCACTTT,CASSLGLSLHF
TRBV7-9,TRBJ2-7,many,TRBD2,TGTGCCAGCAGCCCTCCCGGGGAGGGCGGGTTCAGCGAGCAGTACTTC,CASSPPGEGGFSEQYF
TRBV30,TRBJ2-1,-,TRBD2,TGTGCCTGGAGTGTAGCACTAGCGGCCTACAATGAGCAGTTCTTC,CAWSVALAAYNEQFF
TRBV7-2,TRBJ2-5,-,-,TGTGCCAGCAGCGAACAGGGATTAGCGCAAGAGACCCAGTACTTC,CASSEQGLAQETQYF
TRBV5-1,TRBJ1-1,many,TRBD1,TGCGCCAGCAGTCAAGGGGGACAGACGAACACTGAAGCTTTCTTT,CASSQGGQTNTEAFF
TRBV12-3/TRBV12-4,TRBJ1-2,many,TRBD1,TGTGCCAGCAGTACGTCCGACAGGGGCAATGGGGGCTACACCTTC,CASSTSDRGNGGYTF
TRBV20-1,TRBJ2-1,few,TRBD2,TGCAGTGCTAGAGGGACTAGCTTTTACAATGAGCAGTTCTTC,CSARGTSFYNEQFF
TRBV14,TRBJ2-4,-,-,TGTGCCAGCAGCCAGATGACGTTTGATTATTTGTACTTC,CASSQMTFDYLYF
TRBV5-5,TRBJ2-7,many,TRBD1,TGTGCCAGCGCCCCGGGACAGGTGGCCTACGAGCAGTACTTC,CASAPGQVAYEQYF
TRBV12-3/TRBV12-4,TRBJ1-5,many,-,TGTGCCAGCAGTTTTCGGCAGGGTGGCAATCAGCCCCAGCATTTT,CASSFRQGGNQPQHF
TRBV20-1,TRBJ2-7,many,TRBD1,TGCAGTGCTGGACGAGGGACAGGGAAGCACGAGCAGTACTTC,CSAGRGTGKHEQYF
TRBV2,TRBJ2-1,many,-,TGTGCCAGCAGTGGGGGTGAGCAGTTCTTC,CASSGGEQFF